The 25 T cell receptor beta chains below all came from one sample that was sequenced in a study of human T cells and chemical hapten exposure. Time point specified: pre-sensitization, week 0. The treatment: therapeutic diphenylcyclopropenone sensitization with weekly scalp DPC. TCRdb re-analysed the RACE reads in MiXCR, keeping a single row per CDR3 protein. Counted here are 60,000 to 70,000 distinct CDR3 sequences, roughly 11% occurring once; the ten biggest clones make up 4% to 6%. Material: whole blood, obtained in connection with sensitization to the hapten diphenylcyclopropenone (DPC). These receptors all come from a woman between 45 and 60 years old with alopecia areata. Some clones in this sample may be carry-over from other donors' samples.

This chain uses TRBV12-3 or TRBV12-4 with TRBJ1-6, with 9 bases identical to TRBD1. V gave up 6 bases and J gave up 9 bases; unmatched junction bases: 9. The CDR3 contains 15 residues. The CDR3 nucleotides read TGTGCCAGCAGCTATAAGACAGGGGGAAGTTCACCCCTCCACTTT. Protein sequence: CASSYKTGGSSPLHF.

This clonotype was counted a few times. The V gene is TRBV9, the J gene TRBJ1-3; D ambiguous. Germline CDR1 is SGDLS and CDR2 is YYNGEE. The ends were cut back, 0 bases at V and 0 bases at J, with 13 bases in the middle. The CDR3 runs 17 residues. Here the CDR3 reads CASSVGHTKSSGNTIYF. The CDR3 region has the DNA TGTGCCAGCAGCGTAGGACATACTAAAAGCTCTGGAAACACCATATATTTT. Variable domain in full (rest from reference TRBV9 and TRBJ1-3): DSGVTQTPKHLITATGQRVTLRCSPRSGDLSVYWYQQSLDQGLQFLIQYYNGEERAKGNILERFSAQQFPDLHSELNLSSLELGDSALYFCASSVGHTKSSGNTIYFGEGSWLTVV.

This clonotype was seen a few times. The chain couples TRBV6-1 to TRBJ2-1, with a tentative D call TRBD2 (5 bases). This CDR3 comprises 15 residues. Trimming took 0 bases from V and 5 from J, leaving 11 bases between them. Germline values: CDR1 MNHNS, CDR2 SASEGT. The CDR3 loop is CASSEASAGNNEQFF. CDR3 nucleotides: TGTGCCAGCAGTGAAGCGTCAGCCGGGAACAATGAGCAGTTCTTC.

This clonotype was recorded many times. The V call is TRBV7-2, the J call TRBJ2-7; no firm D call. The germline V gene encodes CDR1 SGHTA and CDR2 FQGNSA. This CDR3 is built from 14 residues. The germline V and J ends were trimmed by 1 base and 0 bases, with 7 bases remaining between them. In nucleotides, the CDR3 is TGTGCCAGCAGCTTAGTTAGTACCTCCTACGAGCAGTACTTC. Encoded protein: CASSLVSTSYEQYF.

This chain links TRBV11-2 with TRBJ2-7, with 8 bases lining up with TRBD1. Germline CDR1 and CDR2: SGHAT and FQNNGV. The junction had 7 bases not matched to a gene; V was cut back by 4 bases and J by 2 bases. CDR3 length equals 15 residues. The DNA for the CDR3 is TGTGCCAGCAGCTCCCAACCGGGACAGGCCTACGAGCAGTACTTC. It yields the protein CASSSQPGQAYEQYF. Variable domain in full (rest from reference TRBV11-2 and TRBJ2-7): EAGVAQSPRYKIIEKRQSVAFWCNPISGHATLYWYQQILGQGPKLLIQFQNNGVVDDSQLPKDRFSAERLKGVDSTLKIQPAKLEDSAVYLCASSSQPGQAYEQYFGPGTRLTVT.

This clonotype was observed many times. The chain joins TRBV6-1 to TRBJ1-2; 7 nucleotides line up with TRBD1. Trimming cost V 8 bases and J 4 bases; bases outside gene matches: 7. This CDR3 is 13 amino acids long. CDR1 is MNHNS and CDR2 is SASEGT in the germline V gene. The DNA of the CDR3 is TGTGCCAGCCGACAGGGCCAGACCTATGGCTACACCTTC. Encoded protein: CASRQGQTYGYTF.

This sequence joins TRBV12-3 or TRBV12-4 and TRBJ2-7; a weak D match, TRBD1 (6 bases). This CDR3 contains 15 residues. Trimming cost V 5 bases and J 7 bases, with 21 bases left between them. The CDR3 protein is CASSRHHLGAGEQYF. The CDR3 DNA reads TGTGCCAGCAGTCGCCACCATTTGGGGGCAGGGGAGCAGTACTTC.

Many counts were recorded for this clonotype. The genes are TRBV10-3 and TRBJ2-3; TRBD2 matches at 8 bases. The CDR3 is made up of 16 amino acids. The germline CDR1 and CDR2 sequences are ENHRY and SYGVKD. V trimming: 2 bases; J trimming: 0 bases; junction bases outside the gene matches: 4. The chain's CDR3 is CAISEEERGSTDTQYF. In nucleotides, the CDR3 is TGTGCCATCAGTGAGGAAGAGCGGGGGAGCACAGATACGCAGTATTTT.

This clonotype appeared many times. The CDR3 reads CASRPAYIRNSNQPQHF. For the CDR3, the DNA is TGTGCCAGCAGGCCTGCTTACATTAGGAATAGCAATCAGCCCCAGCATTTT. The rearrangement links TRBV6-5 to TRBJ1-5; D gene uncertain. Trimming took 6 bases from V and 0 from J, leaving 18 bases between them. Germline V gives CDR1 MNHEY, CDR2 SVGAGI. The CDR3 consists of 17 residues.

The V gene is TRBV10-3, the J gene TRBJ2-1; D remains ambiguous. The V gene's germline CDR1 is ENHRY and CDR2 SYGVKD. Trimming shortened V by 2 bases and J by 1 base, and 12 bases separated the two germline ends. The CDR3 consists of 16 residues. DNA of the CDR3: TGTGCCATCAGTGAGGCGGACCTTACGTCCTACAATGAGCAGTTCTTC. It specifies CAISEADLTSYNEQFF.

The chain uses TRBV11-2 and TRBJ2-7; the D gene is possibly TRBD1 (5 bases). Germline V gives CDR1 SGHAT, CDR2 FQNNGV. Deletions cut 0 bases from V and 3 bases from J, with 9 bases between. The CDR3 has 14 residues. CDR3 DNA sequence: TGTGCCAGCAGCTTAGATCTTACAGGCTACGAGCAGTACTTC. Protein: CASSLDLTGYEQYF.

The chain has TRBV5-1 and TRBJ2-2; D is possibly TRBD2 (5 bases). The CDR3 totals 15 residues. V shed 4 bases and J shed 1 base, with 11 bases lying between them. The germline gives CDR1 SGHRS, CDR2 YFSETQ. CDR3 loop: CASSPRAGNTGELFF. The CDR3 DNA follows: TGCGCCAGCAGCCCGCGGGCGGGGAACACCGGGGAGCTGTTTTTT. Drawing the rest from reference TRBV5-1 and TRBJ2-2, the complete variable domain is KAGVTQTPRYLIKTRGQQVTLSCSPISGHRSVSWYQQTPGQGLQFLFEYFSETQRNKGNFPGRFSGRQFSNSRSEMNVSTLELGDSALYLCASSPRAGNTGELFFGEGSRLTVL.

The rearrangement links TRBV11-2 to TRBJ1-1; no definite D call. Germline CDR1 and CDR2: SGHAT and FQNNGV. Between the trimmed V and J ends, which lost 2 bases and 0 bases, there was a span of 7 bases. The CDR3 contains 14 residues. CDR3 region: CASSLRQLNTEAFF. The CDR3 DNA reads as TGTGCCAGCAGCTTACGGCAGTTGAACACTGAAGCTTTCTTT.

J is TRBJ1-4 and V is TRBV6-2 or TRBV6-3; TRBD1 is a possible D gene (6 bases). The CDR3 covers 15 residues. V was cut by 5 bases and J by 5 bases, with 15 bases left in between. CDR1 is MNHEY and CDR2 is SVGEGT in the germline V gene. For the CDR3, the DNA is TGTGCCAGCAGTCTCACAGGGTTTCCGAATGAAAAACTGTTTTTT. Its translation is CASSLTGFPNEKLFF.

This clonotype has a handful of counts. The chain is built from TRBV19 and TRBJ2-5; 9 bases agree with TRBD1. V was clipped by 5 bases and J by 4 bases; unmatched bases: 8. The CDR3 covers 15 residues. CDR1 is LNHDA and CDR2 is SQIVND in the germline V gene (reference sequence). In DNA form, the CDR3 reads TGTGCCAGTAGTTTAACACCGGGACAGGGAGAGACCCAGTACTTC. This sequence encodes CASSLTPGQGETQYF.

A few counts support this clonotype. The chain joins TRBV10-1 to TRBJ1-1; TRBD1 might be the D (5 bases). The CDR3 spans 14 residues. V was trimmed by 2 bases and J by 6 bases, leaving 13 bases between them. CDR1 and CDR2 from the germline V gene are WNHNN and SYGVQD (reference sequence). CDR3 nucleotide sequence: TGCGCCAGCAGTGAGAGTGGGGGTGTCTCTGAAGCTTTCTTT. It specifies CASSESGGVSEAFF.

This clonotype was seen a handful of times. The V call is TRBV28, the J call TRBJ1-1, with D perhaps matching TRBD1 (6 bases). This CDR3 is built from 18 residues. Deletions cut 3 bases from V and 2 bases from J, with 22 bases between. Germline CDR1 is MDHEN and CDR2 is SYDVKM. CDR3 coding DNA: TGTGCCAGCAGTTTGATCCAGTTGGGGGCCGTCGGTAACACTGAAGCTTTCTTT. Its translation: CASSLIQLGAVGNTEAFF.

Ten or more counts support this clonotype. The chain recombines TRBV11-2 with TRBJ2-7, with D perhaps given as TRBD1 or TRBD2 (6 bases each). Per germline, CDR1 SGHAT and CDR2 FQNNGV. V was pared by 5 bases and J by 2 bases, with 16 bases between. The CDR3 is made up of 15 amino acids. CDR3 sequence reads: CASSQGLAKTYEQYF. In nucleotides, the CDR3 is TGTGCCAGCAGCCAGGGGCTAGCGAAGACCTACGAGCAGTACTTC.

Only a few counts were recorded for this clonotype. The chain has TRBV12-3 or TRBV12-4 and TRBJ2-3, with D unclear. V was shortened by 3 bases and J by 6 bases, with 10 bases between the two germline ends. The CDR3 length is 13 residues. CDR3 sequence (DNA): TGTGCCAGCAGTTTTGGGGATCTCGATACGCAGTATTTT. Its translation is CASSFGDLDTQYF.

This clonotype was seen ten or more times. The chain carries TRBV20-1 and TRBJ1-5; 9 nucleotides align to TRBD1. Germline V gives CDR1 DFQATT, CDR2 SNEGSKA (reference sequence). CDR3 length: 19 residues. Trimming cost V 6 bases and J 0 bases; bases outside gene matches: 18. The CDR3 sequence: CSAKRMGQGASYSNQPQHF. CDR3 nucleotides: TGCAGTGCAAAACGAATGGGACAGGGTGCATCTTATAGCAATCAGCCCCAGCATTTT.

Ten or more counts support this clonotype. The chain couples TRBV28 to TRBJ2-7; 10 nucleotides match TRBD2. The CDR3 totals 15 residues. Trimming cost V 4 bases and J 0 bases; bases outside gene matches: 3. The V gene's germline CDR1 is MDHEN and CDR2 SYDVKM. The CDR3 nucleotides read TGTGCCAGCAGTTCCGCTAGCGGGGGCTCCTACGAGCAGTACTTC. It specifies CASSSASGGSYEQYF.

This clonotype was seen at least ten times. The rearrangement uses TRBV29-1 and TRBJ1-1, with D perhaps matching TRBD1 (5 bases). This CDR3 has 13 amino acids. Germline CDR1 SQVTM, CDR2 ANQGSEA. Trimming took 4 bases from V and 1 from J, leaving 10 bases between them. The CDR3 loop is CSVVEGPNTEAFF. Written as DNA, the CDR3 is TGCAGCGTTGTCGAGGGGCCGAACACTGAAGCTTTCTTT.

The V call is TRBV7-2, the J call TRBJ1-4; perhaps TRBD1 as D (6 bases). Germline loops: CDR1 SGHTA, CDR2 FQGNSA. The CDR3 totals 15 residues. With 1 base removed from V and 0 bases from J, the gap between germline ends came to 6 bases. The CDR3 here is CASSLDRATNEKLFF. The CDR3 DNA follows: TGTGCCAGCAGCTTAGACAGGGCAACTAATGAAAAACTGTTTTTT.

This clonotype was counted ten times or more. The rearrangement uses TRBV18 and TRBJ1-1; D ambiguous. This CDR3 is 13 amino acids long. V lost 3 bases, J lost 10 bases, and 15 bases lay in between. Germline CDR1 reads KGHSH; CDR2 reads LQKENI. The CDR3 spells CASSPTWLNGAFF. CDR3 coding DNA: TGTGCCAGCTCACCTACCTGGTTGAACGGAGCTTTCTTT.

The chain combines TRBV7-2 with TRBJ2-7, with 8 bases lining up with TRBD1. CDR1 and CDR2 from the germline V gene are SGHTA and FQGNSA. The CDR3 loop spans 15 amino acids. V was pared by 5 bases and J by 0 bases, with 6 bases of the junction left unmatched. CDR3 sequence (DNA): TGTGCCAGCAGCCCAGGGGGCCCGCTCTCCTACGAGCAGTACTTC. Its protein is CASSPGGPLSYEQYF.